These T cell receptor beta chains were read from a single sample in a study of cytomegalovirus exposure and HLA in healthy donors. Repertoires were generated with immunoSEQ multiplex PCR, while TCRdb's copy carries only in-frame clones and drops some. The sample yields 140,000 to 150,000 clones, approximately 90% seen once. The sample comprised PBMCs. The receptors here all came from a man younger than 35 in good health and CMV-seronegative. The CDR3 runs from the conserved cysteine through the conserved F or W. A D gene is named only where the DNA matches it firmly. Clone size, where shown, is once, few, many, or a class for clones that have expanded.

clone size: NA; J gene: TRBJ2-5; D gene: TRBD2; V gene: TRBV4-1; CDR3 protein: CASSQDGVAGAWETQYF; CDR3 DNA: TGCGCCAGCAGCCAAGATGGGGTAGCGGGGGCATGGGAGACCCAGTACTTC
clone size: NA; J gene: TRBJ1-2; D gene: TRBD1; V gene: TRBV2; CDR3 protein: CASRSSTGTNYGYTF; CDR3 DNA: TGTGCCAGCAGAAGCTCGACAGGGACTAACTATGGCTACACCTTC
clone size: NA; J gene: TRBJ2-3; D gene: TRBD1; V gene: TRBV2; CDR3 protein: CASGRQGAGTQYF; CDR3 DNA: TGTGCCAGCGGGAGGCAGGGGGCTGGGACGCAGTATTTT
clone size: NA; J gene: TRBJ1-5; D gene: TRBD1; V gene: TRBV28; CDR3 protein: CASSLTGHQPQHF; CDR3 DNA: TGTGCCAGCAGTTTGACAGGGCATCAGCCCCAGCATTTT
clone size: NA; J gene: TRBJ2-5; D gene: NA; V gene: TRBV7-6; CDR3 protein: CASSLFAAVPETQYF; CDR3 DNA: TGTGCCAGCAGCTTATTTGCTGCGGTTCCGGAGACCCAGTACTTC
clone size: NA; J gene: TRBJ1-2; D gene: NA; V gene: TRBV6-5; CDR3 protein: CASSYSSGEGYGYTF; CDR3 DNA: TGTGCCAGCAGTTACTCATCCGGGGAGGGCTATGGCTACACCTTC
clone size: NA; J gene: TRBJ2-4; D gene: TRBD2; V gene: TRBV4-1; CDR3 protein: CASSPRLAGGENIQYF; CDR3 DNA: TGCGCCAGCAGCCCCAGACTAGCGGGGGGGGAAAACATTCAGTACTTC
clone size: NA; J gene: TRBJ1-2; D gene: TRBD1; V gene: TRBV5-1; CDR3 protein: CASSLVPGTEYGYTF; CDR3 DNA: TGCGCCAGCAGCTTGGTTCCCGGGACAGAGTATGGCTACACCTTC
clone size: NA; J gene: TRBJ1-5; D gene: TRBD1; V gene: TRBV7-9; CDR3 protein: CASSLVEGVGGYSNQPQHF; CDR3 DNA: TGTGCCAGCAGCTTAGTAGAGGGCGTAGGGGGCTATAGCAATCAGCCCCAGCATTTT
clone size: NA; J gene: TRBJ1-1; D gene: NA; V gene: TRBV29-1; CDR3 protein: CSVEGRASTEAFF; CDR3 DNA: TGCAGCGTTGAGGGCAGGGCGAGCACTGAAGCTTTCTTT
clone size: NA; J gene: TRBJ2-3; D gene: NA; V gene: TRBV29-1; CDR3 protein: CSVEAGAHLDTQYF; CDR3 DNA: TGCAGCGTTGAAGCTGGGGCCCACTTAGATACGCAGTATTTT
clone size: NA; J gene: TRBJ1-5; D gene: TRBD1; V gene: TRBV30; CDR3 protein: CAWTRQGALGNQPQHF; CDR3 DNA: TGTGCCTGGACTAGACAGGGGGCGTTGGGCAATCAGCCCCAGCATTTT
clone size: few; J gene: TRBJ1-5; D gene: NA; V gene: TRBV4-1; CDR3 protein: CASSQGTGRHQPQHF; CDR3 DNA: TGCGCCAGCAGCCAGGGTACAGGGCGGCATCAGCCCCAGCATTTT
clone size: NA; J gene: TRBJ2-1; D gene: NA; V gene: TRBV10-3; CDR3 protein: CAISGVAGANEQFF; CDR3 DNA: TGTGCCATCAGTGGGGTAGCTGGGGCGAATGAGCAGTTCTTC
clone size: NA; J gene: TRBJ2-2; D gene: NA; V gene: TRBV29-1; CDR3 protein: CSADSNANTGELFF; CDR3 DNA: TGCAGCGCAGACTCCAACGCGAACACCGGGGAGCTGTTTTTT
clone size: NA; J gene: TRBJ2-3; D gene: TRBD1; V gene: TRBV7-6; CDR3 protein: CASSLRASGGRDTQYF; CDR3 DNA: TGTGCCAGCAGCTTAAGGGCCTCAGGGGGCAGAGATACGCAGTATTTT
clone size: NA; J gene: TRBJ1-1; D gene: TRBD1; V gene: TRBV5-1; CDR3 protein: CASSLVRGRALTEAFF; CDR3 DNA: TGCGCCAGCAGCTTGGTGAGGGGGCGCGCATTAACTGAAGCTTTCTTT
clone size: NA; J gene: TRBJ1-2; D gene: NA; V gene: TRBV5-5; CDR3 protein: CASSLGQYGYTF; CDR3 DNA: TGTGCCAGCAGCTTGGGACAGTACGGCTACACCTTC
clone size: NA; J gene: TRBJ1-2; D gene: TRBD1; V gene: TRBV6-5; CDR3 protein: CASTPGGSSGYTF; CDR3 DNA: TGTGCCAGCACTCCAGGGGGGTCCTCTGGCTACACCTTC
clone size: NA; J gene: TRBJ2-3; D gene: NA; V gene: TRBV7-9; CDR3 protein: CASSPIQGGYSDTQYF; CDR3 DNA: TGTGCCAGCAGCCCGATCCAGGGGGGATATAGTGATACGCAGTATTTT
clone size: once; J gene: TRBJ1-5; D gene: NA; V gene: TRBV7-2; CDR3 protein: CASSLEVGGGRPQHF; CDR3 DNA: TGTGCCAGCAGCTTAGAAGTGGGGGGGGGCCGGCCCCAGCATTTT
clone size: NA; J gene: TRBJ2-3; D gene: TRBD2; V gene: TRBV2; CDR3 protein: CASRERSGVSTDTQYF; CDR3 DNA: TGTGCCAGCAGGGAGAGGAGCGGGGTAAGCACAGATACGCAGTATTTT
clone size: NA; J gene: TRBJ1-2; D gene: NA; V gene: TRBV5-6; CDR3 protein: CASSRGYRNYGYTF; CDR3 DNA: TGTGCCAGCAGCCGGGGATACAGAAACTATGGCTACACCTTC
clone size: NA; J gene: TRBJ2-1; D gene: TRBD2; V gene: TRBV4-1; CDR3 protein: CASSQDSGRDEQFF; CDR3 DNA: TGCGCCAGCAGCCAAGACAGCGGGAGAGATGAGCAGTTCTTC
clone size: NA; J gene: TRBJ1-1; D gene: NA; V gene: TRBV5-4; CDR3 protein: CASSSGGTVNTEAFF; CDR3 DNA: TGTGCCAGCAGCTCGGGGGGAACAGTGAACACTGAAGCTTTCTTT
clone size: NA; J gene: TRBJ2-4; D gene: NA; V gene: TRBV29-1; CDR3 protein: CSVGGGAIANIQYF; CDR3 DNA: TGCAGCGTTGGTGGGGGGGCAATAGCCAACATTCAGTACTTC
clone size: once; J gene: TRBJ1-2; D gene: NA; V gene: TRBV6-5; CDR3 protein: CASSSSTGGGGNGYTF; CDR3 DNA: NA
clone size: NA; J gene: TRBJ2-2; D gene: NA; V gene: TRBV7-3; CDR3 protein: CASSLLASPGTGELFF; CDR3 DNA: TGTGCCAGCAGCCTTCTAGCGTCCCCTGGGACCGGGGAGCTGTTTTTT
clone size: NA; J gene: TRBJ2-1; D gene: NA; V gene: TRBV27; CDR3 protein: CASSLSAGAGNEQFF; CDR3 DNA: TGTGCCAGCAGTTTATCGGCAGGGGCAGGCAATGAGCAGTTCTTC
clone size: few; J gene: TRBJ2-4; D gene: TRBD2; V gene: TRBV7-9; CDR3 protein: CASSYGTSGNIQYF; CDR3 DNA: TGTGCCAGCAGCTACGGGACTAGCGGGAACATTCAGTACTTC
clone size: NA; J gene: TRBJ1-6; D gene: NA; V gene: TRBV7-2; CDR3 protein: CASSPPTGFRSPLHF; CDR3 DNA: TGTGCCAGCAGCCCCCCTACAGGGTTTCGTTCACCCCTCCACTTT
clone size: NA; J gene: TRBJ1-1; D gene: NA; V gene: TRBV27; CDR3 protein: CASSLGVSGNTEAFF; CDR3 DNA: TGTGCCAGCAGTTTAGGGGTGAGCGGGAACACTGAAGCTTTCTTT
clone size: NA; J gene: TRBJ2-1; D gene: NA; V gene: TRBV5-4; CDR3 protein: CASSTTQGYNEQFF; CDR3 DNA: TGTGCCAGCAGCACTACACAGGGATACAATGAGCAGTTCTTC